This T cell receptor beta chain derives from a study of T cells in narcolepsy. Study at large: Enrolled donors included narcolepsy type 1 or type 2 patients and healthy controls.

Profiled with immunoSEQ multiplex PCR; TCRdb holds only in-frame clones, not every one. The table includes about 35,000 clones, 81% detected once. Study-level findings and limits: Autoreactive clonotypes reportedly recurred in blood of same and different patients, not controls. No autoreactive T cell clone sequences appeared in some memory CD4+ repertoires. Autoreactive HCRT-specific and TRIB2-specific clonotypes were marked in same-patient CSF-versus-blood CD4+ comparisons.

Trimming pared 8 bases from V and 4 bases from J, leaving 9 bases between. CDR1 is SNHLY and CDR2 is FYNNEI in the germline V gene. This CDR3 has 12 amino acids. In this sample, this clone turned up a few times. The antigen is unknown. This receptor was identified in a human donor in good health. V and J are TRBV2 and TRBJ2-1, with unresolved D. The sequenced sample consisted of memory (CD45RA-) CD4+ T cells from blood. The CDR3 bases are TGTGCCAGCGCGTCCTGGTACAATGAGCAGTTCTTC. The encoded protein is CASASWYNEQFF.